These 8 T cell receptor beta chains share one sample of origin, sequenced in a study of OX40 agonist ivuxolimab in advanced cancers. Sequenced by immunoSEQ multiplex PCR; TCRdb stores in-frame clones only, minus some. The data show more than 55,000 clones, with around 90% seen just once and about 0.82% held by the top ten. This specimen consisted of CD4+ or CD8+ T cells sorted from blood, obtained in a trial of the OX40 agonist ivuxolimab. These receptors all come from an adult with an advanced solid tumor such as melanoma, head and neck, liver or kidney cancer.

The table lists this clone with a few counts. The V call is TRBV30, the J call TRBJ1-2; a weak D match, TRBD1 (5 bases). The CDR3 totals 14 residues. The germline V gene encodes CDR1 GTSNPN and CDR2 SVGIG (reference sequence). With 0 bases removed from V and 2 bases from J, the gap between germline ends came to 10 bases. CDR3: CAWSVKGRNYGYTF. The CDR3 DNA is TGTGCCTGGAGTGTAAAGGGGCGAAACTATGGCTACACCTTC.

V and J are TRBV2 and TRBJ1-4; 9 bases line up with TRBD1. Germline loops: CDR1 SNHLY, CDR2 FYNNEI. The CDR3 runs 15 residues. The trim removed 6 bases at V and 0 bases at J, leaving 2 bases unmatched. The CDR3, as DNA: TGTGCCAGCAGAGGGACAGGGACAACTAATGAAAAACTGTTTTTT. It translates to CASRGTGTTNEKLFF. Variable domain in full (rest from reference TRBV2 and TRBJ1-4): EPEVTQTPSHQVTQMGQEVILRCVPISNHLYFYWYRQILGQKVEFLVSFYNNEISEKSEIFDDQFSVERPDGSNFTLKIRSTKLEDSAMYFCASRGTGTTNEKLFFGSGTQLSVL.

The V call is TRBV5-1, the J call TRBJ1-5; D unclear. V was pared by 3 bases and J by 4 bases, with 8 bases between. This CDR3 comprises 13 residues. The germline V gene encodes CDR1 SGHRS and CDR2 YFSETQ. In DNA, the CDR3 is TGCGCCAGCAGCTCGGGTGATAATCAGCCCCAGCATTTT. This codes for CASSSGDNQPQHF.

The chain employs TRBV5-1 and TRBJ1-3; D is undetermined. V lost 1 base and J lost 0, with 11 bases in between. The CDR3 runs to 16 residues. Germline V gives CDR1 SGHRS, CDR2 YFSETQ. The CDR3 sequence is CASSLTGPLSGNTIYF. Written as DNA, the CDR3 is TGCGCCAGCAGCTTGACCGGGCCGCTCTCTGGAAACACCATATATTTT.

This chain uses TRBV5-1 with TRBJ2-3; D is unresolved. Germline CDR1 reads SGHRS; CDR2 reads YFSETQ. V was clipped by 4 bases and J by 0 bases, with 9 bases between them. CDR3 length equals 14 residues. The CDR3 loop is CASSLSDSTDTQYF. The CDR3 coding sequence is TGCGCCAGCAGCCTATCTGACAGCACAGATACGCAGTATTTT.

This clone has only one observation. The V and J genes are TRBV10-2 and TRBJ2-2; 7 bases line up with TRBD2. CDR3 length equals 13 residues. The V segment lost 8 bases and the J segment 0 bases; nucleotides outside the gene matches: 0. The germline V gene encodes CDR1 WSHSY and CDR2 SAAADI. Written as DNA, the CDR3 is TGCGCCAGCGGACTAGCGAACACCGGGGAGCTGTTTTTT. Translating gives CASGLANTGELFF.

The chain links TRBV6-1 to TRBJ2-7; the D is unclear. Germline V gene lookup returns CDR1 MNHNS and CDR2 SASEGT. Deletions cut 2 bases from V and 7 bases from J, with 9 bases between. The length of the CDR3 is 12 residues. The CDR3 sequence: CASSERIGEQYF. Written as DNA, the CDR3 is TGTGCCAGCAGTGAAAGAATCGGGGAGCAGTACTTC.

The chain couples TRBV2 to TRBJ2-1; D might be TRBD1 or TRBD2, each matching 5 bases. The CDR3 has 16 residues. The germline V gene encodes CDR1 SNHLY and CDR2 FYNNEI. The V gene lost 2 bases and the J gene lost 8 bases, with 19 bases spanning the gap. CDR3 nucleotides: TGTGCCAGCAGTGAATTCCGGGGCAGTCCCGTGGATGAGCAGTTCTTC. The encoded protein is CASSEFRGSPVDEQFF.